This TCR beta chain originates from a study of shared clonotypes between healthy human individuals. The CDR3 is 12 residues long. Trimming removed 6 bases at V and 2 bases at J, with 7 bases between. CDR1 SNHLY and CDR2 FYNNEI come from the germline V gene. Produced via immunoSEQ multiplex PCR; TCRdb's table is partial and in-frame only. The sample carries some 470,000 clones, about three quarters recorded once. This clonotype was sampled from a woman aged 40 to 49 in good health. Some clones in this sample may be carry-over from other donors' samples. Sequencing input: PBMCs. The V call is TRBV2, the J call TRBJ1-1; D perhaps matches TRBD1 (5 bases). The chain's CDR3 is CASRGVNTEAFF. CDR3 nucleotides: TGTGCCAGCAGGGGGGTAAACACTGAAGCTTTCTTT.